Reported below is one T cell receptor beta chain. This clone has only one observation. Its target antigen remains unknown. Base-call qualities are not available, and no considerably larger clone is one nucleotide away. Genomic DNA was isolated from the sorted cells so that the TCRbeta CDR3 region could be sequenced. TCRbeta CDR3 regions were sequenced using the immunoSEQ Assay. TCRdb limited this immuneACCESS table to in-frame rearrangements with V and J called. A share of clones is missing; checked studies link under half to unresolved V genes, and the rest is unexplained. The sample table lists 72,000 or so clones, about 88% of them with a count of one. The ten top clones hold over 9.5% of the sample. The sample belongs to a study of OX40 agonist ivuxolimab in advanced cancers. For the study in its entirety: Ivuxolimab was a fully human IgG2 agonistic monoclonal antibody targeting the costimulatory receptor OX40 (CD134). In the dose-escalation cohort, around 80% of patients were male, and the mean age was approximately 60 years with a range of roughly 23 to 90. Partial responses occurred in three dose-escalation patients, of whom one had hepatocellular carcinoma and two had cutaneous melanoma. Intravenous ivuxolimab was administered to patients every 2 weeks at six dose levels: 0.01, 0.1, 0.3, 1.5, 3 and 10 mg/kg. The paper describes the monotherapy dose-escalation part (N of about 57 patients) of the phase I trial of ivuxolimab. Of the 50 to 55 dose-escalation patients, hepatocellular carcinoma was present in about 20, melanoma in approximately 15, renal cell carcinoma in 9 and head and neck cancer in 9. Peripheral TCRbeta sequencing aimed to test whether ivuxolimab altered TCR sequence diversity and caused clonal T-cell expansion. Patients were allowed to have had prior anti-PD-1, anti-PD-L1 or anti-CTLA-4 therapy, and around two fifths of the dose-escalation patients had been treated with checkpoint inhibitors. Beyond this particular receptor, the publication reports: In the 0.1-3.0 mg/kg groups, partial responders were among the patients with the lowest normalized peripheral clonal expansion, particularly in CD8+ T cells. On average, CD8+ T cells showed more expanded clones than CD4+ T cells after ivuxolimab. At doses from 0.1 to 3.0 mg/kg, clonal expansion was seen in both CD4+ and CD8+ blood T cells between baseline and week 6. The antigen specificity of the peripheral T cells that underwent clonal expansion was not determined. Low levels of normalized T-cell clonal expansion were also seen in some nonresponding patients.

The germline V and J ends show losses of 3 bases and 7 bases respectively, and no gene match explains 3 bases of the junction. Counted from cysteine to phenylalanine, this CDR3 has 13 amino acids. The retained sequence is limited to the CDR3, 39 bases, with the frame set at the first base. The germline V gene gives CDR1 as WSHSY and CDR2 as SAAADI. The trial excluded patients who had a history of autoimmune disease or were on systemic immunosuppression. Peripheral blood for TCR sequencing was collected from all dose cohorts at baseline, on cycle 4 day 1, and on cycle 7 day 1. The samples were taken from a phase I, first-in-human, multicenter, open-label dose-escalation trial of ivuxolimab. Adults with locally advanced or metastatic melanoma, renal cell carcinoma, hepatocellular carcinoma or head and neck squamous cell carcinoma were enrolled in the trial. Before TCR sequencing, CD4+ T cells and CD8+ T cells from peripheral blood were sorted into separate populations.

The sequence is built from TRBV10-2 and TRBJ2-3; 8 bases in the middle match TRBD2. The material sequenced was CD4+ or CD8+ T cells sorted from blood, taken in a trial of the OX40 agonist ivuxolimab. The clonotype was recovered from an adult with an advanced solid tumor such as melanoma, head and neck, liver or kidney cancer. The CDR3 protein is CASSETGGHTQYF. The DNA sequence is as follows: TGCGCCAGCAGTGAAACGGGGGGGCATACGCAGTATTTT.